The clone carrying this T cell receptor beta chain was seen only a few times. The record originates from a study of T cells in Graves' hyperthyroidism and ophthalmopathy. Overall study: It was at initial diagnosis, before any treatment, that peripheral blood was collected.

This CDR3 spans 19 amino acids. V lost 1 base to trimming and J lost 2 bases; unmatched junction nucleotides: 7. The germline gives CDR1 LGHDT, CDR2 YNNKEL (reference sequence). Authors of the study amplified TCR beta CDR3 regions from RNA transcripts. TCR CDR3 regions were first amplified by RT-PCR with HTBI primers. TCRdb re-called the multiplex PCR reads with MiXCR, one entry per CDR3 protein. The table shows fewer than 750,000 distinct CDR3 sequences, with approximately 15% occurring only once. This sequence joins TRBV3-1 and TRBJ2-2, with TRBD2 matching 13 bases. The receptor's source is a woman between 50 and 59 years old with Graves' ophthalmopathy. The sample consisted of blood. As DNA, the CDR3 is TGTGCCAGCAGCCAAGTTTATCGGACTAGCGGGAGTAACACCGGGGAGCTGTTTTTT. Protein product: CASSQVYRTSGSNTGELFF.